Listed below are T cell receptor beta chains from one sample, sequenced in a study of T cell changes during pregnancy in multiple sclerosis. TCRdb's copy holds only in-frame clones and misses some; the assay was immunoSEQ multiplex PCR. The table has around 48,000 clones, 90% seen once. This sample comprised CD8+ T cells from peripheral blood mononuclear cells, obtained before pregnancy. These receptors were collected from a female donor with multiple sclerosis, enrolled in a pregnancy study. The conserved cysteine and the conserved F or W are not part of the CDR3 here.

J	length	V	CDR3
TRBJ2-3	14	TRBV5-1	ASSFFSGGALDTQY
TRBJ2-3	14	TRBV7-9	ASSSTLSGNTDTQY
TRBJ1-1	11	TRBV5-8	ASSFRGGTEAF
TRBJ1-1	11	TRBV5-4	ASSLAGNTEAF
TRBJ1-6	12	TRBV10-1	ASRDRDRNSPLH
TRBJ2-2	10	TRBV29-1	SVGQDTGELF
-	13	TRBV27	ASSFSPDRAGEQY
TRBJ1-1	13	TRBV4-2	ASSPTGGMNTEAF
TRBJ2-7	12	TRBV4-2	ASSQDKTAYEQY
TRBJ1-1	12	TRBV13	ASSLGTVGTEAF
TRBJ2-3	11	TRBV9	ASSDGTLDTQY
TRBJ2-3	10	TRBV5-4	ASSFGTTTQY
TRBJ1-2	13	TRBV6-6	ASSYTSGAGYGYT
TRBJ2-3	14	TRBV25-1	ASSESMTSTSDTQY
TRBJ2-3	14	TRBV7-3	ASSLRGAVGTDTQY
TRBJ2-1	10	TRBV4-2	ASSQGRREQF
TRBJ1-5	16	TRBV15	ATSRDRQGILGNQPQH
TRBJ2-2	14	TRBV9	ASSPRPGLNTGELF
TRBJ2-7	12	TRBV5-6	ASSWGQGANEQY
TRBJ1-1	12	TRBV21-1	ASSIGQGITEAF
TRBJ2-1	15	TRBV15	ATSRDLGDRVSNEQF
TRBJ1-1	11	TRBV7-9	ASSLDTNTEAF
TRBJ1-2	10	TRBV18	ASSGQINGYT
TRBJ2-7	11	TRBV5-6	ASSPGTGEEQY
TRBJ2-7	9	TRBV6-6	ASSSAYEQY
TRBJ1-2	15	TRBV4-1	ASSQDQGTGGAGGYT
TRBJ2-7	12	TRBV4-3	ASSQVQGIYEQY
TRBJ2-3	13	TRBV11-3	ASSLYTSSTDTQY
TRBJ1-1	11	TRBV14	ASRGTGGTEAF
TRBJ1-1	11	TRBV6-5	ASTQQGYTEAF
TRBJ2-7	12	TRBV7-2	ASSLYRQDYEQY
TRBJ2-1	15	TRBV2	ASSTTPGTDSYNEQF
TRBJ2-1	8	TRBV20-1	SAPGNEQF